This TCR beta chain emerged from a study of blood T cell repertoires in COVID-19. About the study: Samples taken during acute and convalescent COVID-19 were collected in the United States, Italy and Spain. PBMCs, B-cell-depleted T cells, or T cells provided the cDNA or gDNA that made up the material.

Original data processing: Amplification of reference gene primers provided the estimated nucleated cell counts. TCRdb's copy holds only in-frame clones and misses some; the assay was immunoSEQ multiplex PCR. The V and J calls and clone size are taken from that table; D and trimming were inferred from the DNA. The table records over 120,000 clones, around 82% of them present only once. The sequenced sample consisted of peripheral blood. This TCR was sampled from a human donor in a cohort sampled during active COVID-19.

The CDR3 region has the DNA TGTGCCAGCAGCCGGGGACAGGGCACTGAAGCTTTCTTT. Its protein product is CASSRGQGTEAFF. V gene TRBV5-4 combines with J gene TRBJ1-1; 9 nucleotides line up with TRBD1. CDR3 size: 13 residues. Germline CDR1 SGHNT, CDR2 YYREEE (reference sequence). The V gene end was trimmed by 4 bases and the J gene end by 4 bases; junction bases not matched to a gene: 2.